Included here is one T cell receptor beta chain sequence, with context. Its antigen remains unknown. V lost 5 bases and J lost 4; bases outside the gene matches: 6. Germline V gene sequence: CDR1 SGHTA, CDR2 FQGNSA. The CDR3 covers 15 residues. The data are from a study of early stage breast cancer tumors. Study findings and constraints: Enriched TCRB sequences shared across patients were mostly commonly generated sequences. Tumors had roughly 2.5-fold higher T cell density and higher clonality than adjacent normal breast tissue.

Measured with immunoSEQ multiplex PCR; TCRdb has only the in-frame clones, and not every one. The repertoire includes about 63,000 clones, over 60% of them detected once, and around 3.7% sits in the top ten. The receptor comes from a person in their thirties with breast cancer. The chain joins TRBV7-2 to TRBJ2-7; TRBD1 matches at 12 bases. Sample: blood. The CDR3 coding sequence is TGTGCCAGCAGCCCTAGGGACAGGGGGCGGTACGAGCAGTACTTC. Translated, it gives CASSPRDRGRYEQYF.